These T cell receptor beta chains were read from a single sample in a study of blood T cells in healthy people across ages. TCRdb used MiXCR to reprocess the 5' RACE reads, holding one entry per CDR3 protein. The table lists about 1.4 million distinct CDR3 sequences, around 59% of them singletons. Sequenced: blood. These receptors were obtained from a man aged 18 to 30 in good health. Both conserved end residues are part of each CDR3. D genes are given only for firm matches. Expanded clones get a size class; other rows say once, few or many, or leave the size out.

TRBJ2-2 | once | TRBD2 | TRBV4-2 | TGTGCCAGCAGCCAACCAGCGGGGGGGCTCGGTACCGGGGAGCTGTTTTTT | CASSQPAGGLGTGELFF
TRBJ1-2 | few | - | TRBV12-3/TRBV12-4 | TGTGCCAGCAGTCAACAAGGATCCTATGGCTACACCTTC | CASSQQGSYGYTF
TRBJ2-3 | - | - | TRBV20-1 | TGCAGTGTTATTGAGGGGGGGACGACAGATACGCAGTATTTT | CSVIEGGTTDTQYF
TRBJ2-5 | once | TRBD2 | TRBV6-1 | TGTGCCAGCAGCAACCCGGCGGGGGGATCTCAAGAGACCCAGTACTTC | CASSNPAGGSQETQYF
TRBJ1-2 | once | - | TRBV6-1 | TGTGCCAGCAGTGACCTTCCTCGGGACTATGGCTACACCTTC | CASSDLPRDYGYTF
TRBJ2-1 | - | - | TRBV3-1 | TGTGCCAGCAGTGTCAGAGGCTCCTACAATGAGCAGTTCTTC | CASSVRGSYNEQFF
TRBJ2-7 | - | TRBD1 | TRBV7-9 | TGTGCCAGCAGCTCGCGATTCAAGCCGGGACAGGATTCCTACGAGCAGTACTTC | CASSSRFKPGQDSYEQYF
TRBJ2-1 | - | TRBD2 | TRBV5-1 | TGCGCCAGCAGCTTGGCCAGCGGGACTAGCGGGAGTCGGTACAATGAGCAGTTCTTC | CASSLASGTSGSRYNEQFF
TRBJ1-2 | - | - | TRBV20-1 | TGCAGTGCTAGTTTCAGCTATGGCTACACCTTC | CSASFSYGYTF
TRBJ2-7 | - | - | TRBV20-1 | TGCAGTGCTAGAGATAGTACGCAGAGCTCCTACGAGCAGTACTTC | CSARDSTQSSYEQYF
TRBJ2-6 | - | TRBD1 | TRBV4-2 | TGTGCCAGCAGCCAAGGACAGGGGGCCGGTGGGGCCAACGTCCTGACTTTC | CASSQGQGAGGANVLTF
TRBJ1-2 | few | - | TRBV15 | TGTGCCACCAGTCCTAACAGGGATTTTAACTATGGCTACACCTTC | CATSPNRDFNYGYTF
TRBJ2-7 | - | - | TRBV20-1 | TGCAGTGCCCGAAAGCGCGGAGACACCAGCTCCTACGAGCAGTACTTC | CSARKRGDTSSYEQYF
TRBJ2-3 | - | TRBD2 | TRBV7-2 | TGTGCCAGCAGCCCCTCGGGCGGGGGTGATACGCAGTATTTT | CASSPSGGGDTQYF
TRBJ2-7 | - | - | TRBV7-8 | TGTGCCAGCAGCTCAACTACAGGGTTCGAGCAGTACTTC | CASSSTTGFEQYF
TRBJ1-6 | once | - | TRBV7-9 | TGTGCCAGCAGCTTAGCGCCTTCACAGTTGTCACCCCTCCACTTT | CASSLAPSQLSPLHF
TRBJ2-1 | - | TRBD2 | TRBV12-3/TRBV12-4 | TGTGCCAGCAGTTTTAGGGGACTAGCGGGAGCCCAGGGGCAGTTCTTC | CASSFRGLAGAQGQFF
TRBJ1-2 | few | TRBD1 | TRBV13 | TGTGCCAGCAGCTTATATCCGGGACAGGGACTCAACTATGGCTACACCTTC | CASSLYPGQGLNYGYTF
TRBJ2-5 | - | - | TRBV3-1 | TGTGCCAGCAGCCAAGATGGGTTTGGCGGAGAGACCCAGTACTTC | CASSQDGFGGETQYF
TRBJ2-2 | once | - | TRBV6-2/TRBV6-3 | TGTGCCAGCGGCCCCGACGGTAGAAACACCGGGGAGCTGTTTTTT | CASGPDGRNTGELFF
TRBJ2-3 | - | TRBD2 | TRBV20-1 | TGCAGTGCTAACCCGCTAGCGGGGGAACAAGATACGCAGTATTTT | CSANPLAGEQDTQYF
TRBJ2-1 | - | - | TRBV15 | TGTGCCACCGGAACGGAAACCTACAATGAGCAGTTCTTC | CATGTETYNEQFF